The present TCR beta chain was sequenced within a study of spatial heterogeneity in lung cancer. Overall study context: More than eight raw reads, on average, carried each unique TCR and UMI combination.

Time point reported: sample taken at primary tumor resection. In each case, whole RNA from tumor, nontumor lung or frozen PBMC was sequenced unsorted. J gave up 4 bases and V 7 bases, and 1 base lay outside the gene matches. The CDR3 consists of 13 residues. CDR1 is SGHTA, CDR2 FQGTGA, per germline. MiXCR, run by TCRdb on the 5' RACE reads, gives a single entry per CDR3 protein. The data show about 6,000 distinct CDR3 sequences, approximately 9.1% seen once. This clonotype has ten or more counts. What it binds is not known. The study's findings and limits: Counts that tracked tumor mutation counts were those of expanded intratumoral alpha and beta TCRs. Ubiquitous and regional nonsynonymous mutations were tracked by counts of ubiquitous and regional expanded TCRs, respectively.

The material was lung tumor tissue, obtained at surgery. The TCR originated in a female donor with early-stage non-small cell lung cancer. V gene TRBV7-3 combines with J gene TRBJ2-3, with 11 nucleotides matching TRBD2. In DNA, the CDR3 is TGTGCCAGCACGACTAGCGGGGCAGATACGCAGTATTTT. It encodes CASTTSGADTQYF.